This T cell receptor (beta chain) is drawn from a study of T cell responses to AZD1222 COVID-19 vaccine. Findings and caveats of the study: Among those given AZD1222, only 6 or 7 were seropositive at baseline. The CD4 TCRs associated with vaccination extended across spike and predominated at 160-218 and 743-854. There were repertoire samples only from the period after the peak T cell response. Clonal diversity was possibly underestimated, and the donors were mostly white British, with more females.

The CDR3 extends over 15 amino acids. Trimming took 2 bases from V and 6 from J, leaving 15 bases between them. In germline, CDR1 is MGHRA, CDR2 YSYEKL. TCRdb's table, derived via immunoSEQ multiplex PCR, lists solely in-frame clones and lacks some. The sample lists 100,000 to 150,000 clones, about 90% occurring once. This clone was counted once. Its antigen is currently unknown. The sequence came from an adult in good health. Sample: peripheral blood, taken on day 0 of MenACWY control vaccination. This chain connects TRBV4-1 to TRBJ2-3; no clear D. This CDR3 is CASSQIQRPPDTQYF. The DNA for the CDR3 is TGCGCCAGCAGCCAAATCCAAAGGCCACCCGATACGCAGTATTTT.